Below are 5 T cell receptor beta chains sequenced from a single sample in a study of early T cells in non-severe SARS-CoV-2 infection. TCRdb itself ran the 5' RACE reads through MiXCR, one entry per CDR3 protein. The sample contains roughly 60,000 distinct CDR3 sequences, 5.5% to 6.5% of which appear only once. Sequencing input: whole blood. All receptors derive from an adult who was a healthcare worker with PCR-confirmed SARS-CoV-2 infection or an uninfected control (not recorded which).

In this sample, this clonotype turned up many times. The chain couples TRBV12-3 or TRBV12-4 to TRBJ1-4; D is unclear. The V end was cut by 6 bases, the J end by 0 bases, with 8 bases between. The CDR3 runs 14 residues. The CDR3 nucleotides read TGTGCCAGCAGCCCATCCTCAACTAATGAAAAACTGTTTTTT. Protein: CASSPSSTNEKLFF.

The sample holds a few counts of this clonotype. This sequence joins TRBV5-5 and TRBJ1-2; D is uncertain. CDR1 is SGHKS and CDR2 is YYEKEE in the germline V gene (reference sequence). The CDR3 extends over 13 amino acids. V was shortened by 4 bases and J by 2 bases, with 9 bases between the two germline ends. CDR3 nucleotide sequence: TGTGCCAGCAGCATCGACGGGAACTATGGCTACACCTTC. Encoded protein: CASSIDGNYGYTF.

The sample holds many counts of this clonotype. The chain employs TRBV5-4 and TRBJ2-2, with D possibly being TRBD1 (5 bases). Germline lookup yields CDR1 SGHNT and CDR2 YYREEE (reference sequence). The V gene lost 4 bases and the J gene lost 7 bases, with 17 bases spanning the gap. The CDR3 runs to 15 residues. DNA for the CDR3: TGTGCCAGCAGCCCTTGGGGCAACTCCCACGGGGAGCTGTTTTTT. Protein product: CASSPWGNSHGELFF.

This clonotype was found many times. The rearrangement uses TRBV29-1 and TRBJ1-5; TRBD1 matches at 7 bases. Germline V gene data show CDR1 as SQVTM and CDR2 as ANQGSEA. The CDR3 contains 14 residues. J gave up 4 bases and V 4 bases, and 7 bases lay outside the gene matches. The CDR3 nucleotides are TGCAGCGTTGTTACGACAGGGCCTAATCAGCCCCAGCATTTT. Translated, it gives CSVVTTGPNQPQHF.

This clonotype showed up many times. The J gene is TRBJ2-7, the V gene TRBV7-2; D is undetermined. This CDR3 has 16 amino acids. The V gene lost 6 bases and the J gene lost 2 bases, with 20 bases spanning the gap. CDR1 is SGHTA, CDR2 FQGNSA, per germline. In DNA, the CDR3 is TGTGCCAGCAGTGAAGGAAGGGCAAGCCCTACCTACGAGCAGTACTTC. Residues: CASSEGRASPTYEQYF.